This T cell receptor (beta chain) was retrieved from a study of blood T cell repertoires in COVID-19. About the study: PBMCs, B-cell-depleted T cells, or T cells were the source of the cDNA or gDNA that made up the material.

Clones were sequenced by immunoSEQ multiplex PCR, and TCRdb holds only the in-frame ones, with some missing. The data show a few hundred thousand clones, 89% seen once. The germline CDR1 and CDR2 sequences are SNHLY and FYNNEI. The CDR3 runs to 14 residues. V was clipped by 6 bases and J by 4 bases; unmatched bases: 3. This clonotype was obtained from a woman aged 55-69 years with COVID-19, enrolled during active disease. Sequenced input: peripheral blood. V is TRBV2 and J is TRBJ1-2; TRBD1 matches at 12 bases. CDR3 sequence (DNA): TGTGCCAGCAGGGGGACAGGGGGCGGCTATGGCTACACCTTC. This sequence encodes CASRGTGGGYGYTF.